The rows below give T cell receptor beta chains drawn from one sample of a study of T cell repertoires in cytomegalovirus infection. MiXCR was run by TCRdb on the reads, yielding one entry per CDR3 protein. The sample includes approximately 150,000 distinct CDR3 sequences, over 15% seen only once; the top ten take over 15%. What was sequenced was CD8+ T cells from PBMCs. The receptors originated from a human donor in good health (CMV status not recorded). Some clones in this sample may be carry-over from other donors' samples. Each CDR3 is given with its conserved first and last residue. A D gene is named only where the DNA matches it firmly. Clone size is shown for a subset of rows, as once, few, many or a class of expanded clone.

V: TRBV6-2/TRBV6-3
size: few
J: TRBJ2-1
D: TRBD2
DNA: TGTGCCAGCAGTTACTCTCCGGGACTAGCGGGCTGGTCTTGGTTCTTC
CDR3: CASSYSPGLAGWSWFF

V: TRBV6-5
size: NA
J: TRBJ1-2
D: NA
DNA: TGTGCCAGCGGGCGGAGCTATGGCTACACCTTC
CDR3: CASGRSYGYTF

V: TRBV4-1
size: NA
J: TRBJ1-1
D: NA
DNA: TGCGCCAGCAGCCAAGTATTGGACACTCGAGAAGCTTTCTTT
CDR3: CASSQVLDTREAFF

V: TRBV9
size: NA
J: TRBJ2-1
D: TRBD2
DNA: TGTGCCAGCAGCGTAGATAGCGGGAGCTCTAGGGAGCAGTTCTTC
CDR3: CASSVDSGSSREQFF

V: TRBV7-8
size: many
J: TRBJ2-2
D: NA
DNA: TGTGCCAGCAGCTTACTAGCGAACACCGGGGAGCTGTTTTTT
CDR3: CASSLLANTGELFF

V: TRBV28
size: NA
J: TRBJ2-2
D: NA
DNA: TGTGCCACCCAGACACTGGGCGCCGGGGAGCTGTTTTTT
CDR3: CATQTLGAGELFF

V: TRBV3-1
size: NA
J: TRBJ1-2
D: NA
DNA: TGTGCCAGCAGCCGCGTTTTGGGCGGGTCTGGCTACACCTTC
CDR3: CASSRVLGGSGYTF

V: TRBV7-9
size: NA
J: TRBJ2-7
D: NA
DNA: TGTGCCAGCAGCATGCTAGGGCCGGAGGCCGAGCAGTACTTC
CDR3: CASSMLGPEAEQYF

V: TRBV6-2/TRBV6-3
size: many
J: TRBJ2-7
D: NA
DNA: TGTGCCAGCAGTTACTCCGCCAGGCTTATGGGCGAGCAGTACTTC
CDR3: CASSYSARLMGEQYF

V: TRBV7-6
size: few
J: TRBJ1-1
D: NA
DNA: TGTGCCAGCAGCTTAACTGCGAACACTGAAGCTTTCTTT
CDR3: CASSLTANTEAFF

V: TRBV12-5
size: NA
J: TRBJ2-5
D: NA
DNA: TGTGCTAGTGCCGAAGCCGGGACTGAGCAAGAAGAGACCCAGTACTTC
CDR3: CASAEAGTEQEETQYF

V: TRBV5-1
size: NA
J: TRBJ2-7
D: NA
DNA: TGCGCCAGCAGCTTGCGCGTGGGGGGCGAGCAGTACTTC
CDR3: CASSLRVGGEQYF

V: TRBV7-8
size: many
J: TRBJ1-1
D: NA
DNA: TGTGCCAGCAGCTGGACCGAGATGAACACTGAAGCTTTCTTT
CDR3: CASSWTEMNTEAFF

V: TRBV7-8
size: many
J: TRBJ2-5
D: TRBD2
DNA: TGTGCCAGCAGCTTCGATAGCGGGGGGCGCGAGACCCAGTACTTC
CDR3: CASSFDSGGRETQYF

V: TRBV7-8
size: NA
J: TRBJ2-5
D: NA
DNA: TGTGCCAGCAGCGATACCGGCGGGGATCAAGAGACCCAGTACTTC
CDR3: CASSDTGGDQETQYF

V: TRBV4-3
size: many
J: TRBJ2-1
D: TRBD2
DNA: TGCGCCAGCAGCCCTTGGACTAGCTTCGGTGAGCAGTTCTTC
CDR3: CASSPWTSFGEQFF

V: TRBV2
size: NA
J: TRBJ1-1
D: TRBD1
DNA: TGTGCCAGCAGATGGGACAGGGAGGTCTCGACGAGGACTGAAGCTTTCTTT
CDR3: CASRWDREVSTRTEAFF

V: TRBV6-2/TRBV6-3
size: once
J: TRBJ1-6
D: NA
DNA: TGTGCCAGCAGTTACTCGGGGTTCGCACCCCTCCACTTT
CDR3: CASSYSGFAPLHF

V: TRBV7-2
size: NA
J: TRBJ2-1
D: TRBD1
DNA: TGTGCCAGCAGCCCTCGGGACAGCATATACAATGAGCAGTTCTTC
CDR3: CASSPRDSIYNEQFF

V: TRBV28
size: few
J: TRBJ2-1
D: TRBD1
DNA: TGTGCCAGCAGTCCAGGGGGCCCCTACAATGAGCAGTTCTTC
CDR3: CASSPGGPYNEQFF

V: TRBV7-2
size: few
J: TRBJ2-1
D: NA
DNA: TGTGCCAGCAGCTTAAGGCGGGAAGTCTACAATGAGCAGTTCTTC
CDR3: CASSLRREVYNEQFF

V: TRBV5-5
size: few
J: TRBJ2-3
D: NA
DNA: TGTGCCAGCAGCTTGGTTACTAGCACAGATACGCAGTATTTT
CDR3: CASSLVTSTDTQYF

V: TRBV20-1
size: few
J: TRBJ1-2
D: NA
DNA: TGCAGTGCTAGGGAAAACTATGGCTACACCTTC
CDR3: CSARENYGYTF

V: TRBV5-1
size: NA
J: TRBJ2-1
D: TRBD2
DNA: TGCGCCAGCAGCTTGGAGCTAGCGGGAGGCCCGTCCTACAATGAGCAGTTCTTC
CDR3: CASSLELAGGPSYNEQFF

V: TRBV7-2
size: many
J: TRBJ2-3
D: NA
DNA: TGTGCCAGCAGCTTTTTGAGGACAGATACGCAGTATTTT
CDR3: CASSFLRTDTQYF

V: TRBV7-9
size: NA
J: TRBJ1-5
D: NA
DNA: TGTGCCAGCAGCCCTGTCGGGACCCCTGGGCAGCCCCAGCATTTT
CDR3: CASSPVGTPGQPQHF

V: TRBV18
size: NA
J: TRBJ2-7
D: NA
DNA: TGTGCCAGCTCACCACAGGGAAGCGAGCAGTACTTC
CDR3: CASSPQGSEQYF

V: TRBV6-6
size: few
J: TRBJ1-4
D: NA
DNA: TGTGCCAGCGGACAGATTAATGAAAAACTGTTTTTT
CDR3: CASGQINEKLFF

V: TRBV28
size: NA
J: TRBJ1-1
D: NA
DNA: TGTGCCAGCAGTCCCAGGAGTGAAGCTTTCTTT
CDR3: CASSPRSEAFF